The T cell receptor (beta chain) under discussion was sequenced for a study of glioma-infiltrating T cells. General observations from the study: Very few CDR3 sequences were shared between tissue and blood. Tissue-blood divergence was below expectation in non-neoplastic patients, above in gliomas.

By sample share, this clonotype is medium-sized. Antigen unknown. V shed 5 bases and J shed 2 bases, with 14 bases lying between them. Germline loops: CDR1 DFQATT, CDR2 SNEGSKA (reference sequence). The CDR3 has 14 amino acids. Using RNA template, CDR3s of TCR alpha and beta were amplified with iRepertoire arm-PCR. Input was roughly 85-450 ng of tissue mRNA or PBMC total RNA. MiXCR was run by TCRdb on the multiplex PCR reads, yielding one entry per CDR3 protein. The table has some 150,000 distinct CDR3 sequences, roughly two fifths seen once; the top ten hold about 18%. The sequenced sample consisted of glioma tissue, nonneoplastic brain tissue, or PBMCs (not recorded which). The clonotype was recovered from a human donor with low-grade glioma or glioblastoma, undergoing nonglioma brain surgery, or in good health (not recorded which). The chain recombines TRBV20-1 with TRBJ2-3, with D perhaps matching TRBD1 or TRBD2 (6 bases each). The CDR3 DNA reads TGCAGTGCTCCAGAGCCGGGGGCCACAGATACGCAGTATTTT. It specifies CSAPEPGATDTQYF.